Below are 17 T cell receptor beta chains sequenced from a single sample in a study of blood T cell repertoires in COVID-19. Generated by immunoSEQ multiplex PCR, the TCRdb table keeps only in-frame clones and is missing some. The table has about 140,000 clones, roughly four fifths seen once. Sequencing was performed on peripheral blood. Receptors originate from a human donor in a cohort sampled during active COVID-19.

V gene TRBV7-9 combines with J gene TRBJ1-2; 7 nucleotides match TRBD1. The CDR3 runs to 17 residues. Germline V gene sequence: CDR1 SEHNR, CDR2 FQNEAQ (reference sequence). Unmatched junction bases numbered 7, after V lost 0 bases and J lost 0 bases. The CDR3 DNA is TGTGCCAGCAGCTTAGCGGCAGGGGGTTCAACTAACTATGGCTACACCTTC. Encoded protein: CASSLAAGGSTNYGYTF.

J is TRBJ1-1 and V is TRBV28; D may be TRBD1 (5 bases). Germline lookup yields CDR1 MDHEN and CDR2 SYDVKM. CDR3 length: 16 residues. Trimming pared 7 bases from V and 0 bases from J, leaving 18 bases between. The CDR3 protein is CASTSPWGVLNTEAFF. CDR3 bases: TGTGCCAGCACCTCCCCTTGGGGGGTTCTGAACACTGAAGCTTTCTTT.

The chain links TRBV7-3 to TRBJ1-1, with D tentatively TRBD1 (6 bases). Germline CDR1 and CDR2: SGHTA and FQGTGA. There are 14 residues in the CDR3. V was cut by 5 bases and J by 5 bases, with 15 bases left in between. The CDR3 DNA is TGTGCCAGCAGCGCGGACACAGGGCGGACTGAAGCTTTCTTT. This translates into CASSADTGRTEAFF.

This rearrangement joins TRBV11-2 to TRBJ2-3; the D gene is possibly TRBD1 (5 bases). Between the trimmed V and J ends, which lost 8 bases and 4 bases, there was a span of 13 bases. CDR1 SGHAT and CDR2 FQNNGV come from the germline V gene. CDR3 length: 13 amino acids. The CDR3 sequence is CASAQGRADTQYF. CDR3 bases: TGTGCCAGCGCCCAGGGAAGGGCAGATACGCAGTATTTT.

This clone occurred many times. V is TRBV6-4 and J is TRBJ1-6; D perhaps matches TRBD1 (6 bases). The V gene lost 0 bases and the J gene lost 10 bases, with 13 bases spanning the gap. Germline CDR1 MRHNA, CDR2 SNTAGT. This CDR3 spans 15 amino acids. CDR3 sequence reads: CASSDSPRGGSPLHF. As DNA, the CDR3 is TGTGCCAGCAGTGACTCGCCCAGGGGCGGGTCACCCCTCCACTTT.

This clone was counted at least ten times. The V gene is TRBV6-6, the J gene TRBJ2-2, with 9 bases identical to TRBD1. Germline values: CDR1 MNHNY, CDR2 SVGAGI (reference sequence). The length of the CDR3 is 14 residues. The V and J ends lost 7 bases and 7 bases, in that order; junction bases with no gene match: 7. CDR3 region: CASNGQGPNGELFF. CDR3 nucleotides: TGTGCCAGCAACGGACAGGGGCCGAACGGGGAGCTGTTTTTT.

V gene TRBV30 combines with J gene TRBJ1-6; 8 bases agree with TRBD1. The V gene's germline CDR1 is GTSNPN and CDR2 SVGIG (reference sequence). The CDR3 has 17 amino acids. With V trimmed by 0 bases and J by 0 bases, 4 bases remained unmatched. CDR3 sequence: CAWSVDRASSYNSPLHF. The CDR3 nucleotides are TGTGCCTGGAGTGTGGACAGGGCGAGCTCCTATAATTCACCCCTCCACTTT.

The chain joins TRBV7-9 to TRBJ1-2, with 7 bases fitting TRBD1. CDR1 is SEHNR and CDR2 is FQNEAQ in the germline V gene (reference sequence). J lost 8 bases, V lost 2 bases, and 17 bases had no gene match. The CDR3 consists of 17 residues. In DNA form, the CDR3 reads TGTGCCAGCAGCTTATTAACATATACAGAGGGGGCGGTAGGCTACACCTTC. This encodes CASSLLTYTEGAVGYTF. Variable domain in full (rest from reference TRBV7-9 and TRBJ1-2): DTGVSQNPRHKITKRGQNVTFRCDPISEHNRLYWYRQTLGQGPEFLTYFQNEAQLEKSRLLSDRFSAERPKGSFSTLEIQRTEQGDSAMYLCASSLLTYTEGAVGYTFGSGTRLTVV.

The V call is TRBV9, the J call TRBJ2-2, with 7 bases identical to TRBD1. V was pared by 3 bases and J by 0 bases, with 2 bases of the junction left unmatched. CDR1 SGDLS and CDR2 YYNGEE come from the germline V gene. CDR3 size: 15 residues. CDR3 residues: CASSAGTANTGELFF. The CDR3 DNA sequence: TGTGCCAGCAGCGCCGGGACAGCGAACACCGGGGAGCTGTTTTTT.

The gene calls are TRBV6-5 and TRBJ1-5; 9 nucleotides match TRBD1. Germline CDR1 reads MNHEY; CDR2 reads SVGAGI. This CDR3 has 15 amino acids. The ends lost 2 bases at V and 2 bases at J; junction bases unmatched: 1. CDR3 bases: TGTGCCAGCAGTTACGACAGGGGGGGCAATCAGCCCCAGCATTTT. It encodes CASSYDRGGNQPQHF.

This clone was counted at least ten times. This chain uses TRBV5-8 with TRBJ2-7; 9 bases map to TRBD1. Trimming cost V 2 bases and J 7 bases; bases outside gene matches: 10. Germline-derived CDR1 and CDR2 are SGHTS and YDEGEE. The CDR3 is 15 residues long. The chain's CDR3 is CASSFQVGTGREQYF. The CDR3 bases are TGTGCCAGCAGCTTTCAAGTCGGGACAGGGCGGGAGCAGTACTTC.

CDR3 sequence (DNA): TGTGCCAGCACCGGGACAGCTGAAGCTTTCTTT. This gives the protein CASTGTAEAFF. The rearrangement uses TRBV28 and TRBJ1-1; TRBD1 aligns across 7 bases. The CDR3 sequence is 11 residues long. Germline lookup yields CDR1 MDHEN and CDR2 SYDVKM. Trimming removed 7 bases from V and 6 bases from J; junction bases left unmatched: 2.

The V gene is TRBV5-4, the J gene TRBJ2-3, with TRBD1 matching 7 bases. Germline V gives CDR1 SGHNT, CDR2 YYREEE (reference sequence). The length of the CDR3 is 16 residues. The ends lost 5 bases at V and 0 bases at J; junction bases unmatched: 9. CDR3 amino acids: CASRPRTGVSTDTQYF. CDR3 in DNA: TGTGCCAGCAGGCCCAGAACAGGGGTCAGCACAGATACGCAGTATTTT.

The CDR3, as DNA: TGTGCCAGCAGCCCATACAGGGATACTGAAGCTTTCTTT. Translation gives CASSPYRDTEAFF. The genes are TRBV5-4 and TRBJ1-1, with D maybe TRBD1 (6 bases). Deletions cut 4 bases from V and 5 bases from J, with 12 bases between. The CDR3 length is 13 residues. Germline V gene sequence: CDR1 SGHNT, CDR2 YYREEE (reference sequence).

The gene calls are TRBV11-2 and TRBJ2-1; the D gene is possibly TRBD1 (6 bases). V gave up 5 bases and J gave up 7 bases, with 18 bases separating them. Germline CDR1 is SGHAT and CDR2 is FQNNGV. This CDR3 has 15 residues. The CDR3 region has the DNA TGTGCCAGCAGCCCCCACAGGGCTACCTGGAATGAGCAGTTCTTC. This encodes CASSPHRATWNEQFF.

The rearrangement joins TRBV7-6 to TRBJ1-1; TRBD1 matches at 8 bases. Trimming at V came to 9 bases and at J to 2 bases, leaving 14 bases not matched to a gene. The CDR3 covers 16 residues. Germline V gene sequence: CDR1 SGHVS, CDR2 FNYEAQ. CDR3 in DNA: TGTGCCAGTTATTCACCCTACAGGGGGAGTAACACTGAAGCTTTCTTT. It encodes CASYSPYRGSNTEAFF.

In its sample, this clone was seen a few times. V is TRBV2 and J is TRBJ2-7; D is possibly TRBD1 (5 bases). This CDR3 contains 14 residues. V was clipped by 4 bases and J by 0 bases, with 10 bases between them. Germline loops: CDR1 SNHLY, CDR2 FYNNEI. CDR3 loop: CASSAGHNSYEQYF. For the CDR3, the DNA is TGTGCCAGCAGTGCAGGGCATAACTCCTACGAGCAGTACTTC. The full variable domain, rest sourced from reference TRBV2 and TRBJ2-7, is EPEVTQTPSHQVTQMGQEVILRCVPISNHLYFYWYRQILGQKVEFLVSFYNNEISEKSEIFDDQFSVERPDGSNFTLKIRSTKLEDSAMYFCASSAGHNSYEQYFGPGTRLTVT.